This T cell receptor beta chain emerged from a study of blood T cell repertoires in COVID-19. TCRdb's table, derived via immunoSEQ multiplex PCR, lists solely in-frame clones and lacks some. The table lists roughly 180,000 clones, less than 85% of them singletons, with around 6.8% in the top ten. Germline lookup yields CDR1 SGHNT and CDR2 YYREEE (reference sequence). This CDR3 comprises 15 residues. V trimming: 2 bases; J trimming: 10 bases; junction bases outside the gene matches: 8. This chain uses TRBV5-4 with TRBJ1-6; TRBD1 agrees at 8 bases. Sequenced: peripheral blood. The TCR originated in a human donor in a cohort sampled during active COVID-19. CDR3 sequence (DNA): TGTGCCAGCAGCTTAGACAGGGGAGAGGGATCACCCCTCCACTTT. Protein: CASSLDRGEGSPLHF.